Listed below are T cell receptor beta chains from one sample, sequenced in a study of T-cell memory formation after mild COVID-19. TCRdb reanalysed the 5' RACE reads using MiXCR and keeps one entry per CDR3 protein. The data contain just under 550,000 distinct CDR3 sequences, about a fifth of them singletons. Input material: PBMCs or a T cell subset sorted from them (not recorded which). The receptors originated from an adult woman who had mild COVID-19 (a few samples of this study predate the infection). Cell type and time point are not known. Each CDR3 is given with its conserved first and last residue. The order of the fields is V gene, CDR3 length, D gene, J gene, clone size, CDR3 protein, CDR3 DNA. The D gene is left open where the match is weak. The size field is filled for only some rows; it gives once, few, many or a size class.

v_call: TRBV7-8; cdr3_length: 14; d_call: -; j_call: TRBJ2-7; clone_size: many; cdr3_aa: CASSQRTDTYEQYF; cdr3_nt: TGTGCCAGCAGCCAGAGGACGGACACCTACGAGCAGTACTTC
v_call: TRBV12-3/TRBV12-4; cdr3_length: 13; d_call: TRBD2; j_call: TRBJ2-3; clone_size: -; cdr3_aa: CASIGRGGDTQYF; cdr3_nt: TGTGCCAGCATTGGCCGGGGGGGAGATACGCAGTATTTT
v_call: TRBV5-6; cdr3_length: 17; d_call: TRBD2; j_call: TRBJ2-2; clone_size: many; cdr3_aa: CASSFRGGSLNTGELFF; cdr3_nt: TGTGCCAGCAGCTTTCGGGGCGGGAGCTTGAACACCGGGGAGCTGTTTTTT
v_call: TRBV23-1; cdr3_length: 14; d_call: -; j_call: TRBJ2-3; clone_size: few; cdr3_aa: CASSQSSDPDTQYF; cdr3_nt: TGCGCCAGCAGTCAATCTAGTGACCCAGATACGCAGTATTTT
v_call: TRBV3-1; cdr3_length: 17; d_call: -; j_call: TRBJ1-1; clone_size: few; cdr3_aa: CASSRRGSGFMNTEAFF; cdr3_nt: TGTGCCAGCAGCCGGAGAGGGTCGGGGTTCATGAACACTGAAGCTTTCTTT
v_call: TRBV7-3; cdr3_length: 13; d_call: TRBD1; j_call: TRBJ1-2; clone_size: -; cdr3_aa: CASSLGDRGGYTF; cdr3_nt: TGTGCCAGCAGCTTAGGGGACAGGGGTGGCTACACCTTC
v_call: TRBV12-3/TRBV12-4; cdr3_length: 14; d_call: -; j_call: TRBJ2-3; clone_size: -; cdr3_aa: CASSFWGVTDTQYF; cdr3_nt: TGTGCCAGCAGTTTTTGGGGGGTCACAGATACGCAGTATTTT
v_call: TRBV12-3/TRBV12-4; cdr3_length: 16; d_call: -; j_call: TRBJ2-2; clone_size: many; cdr3_aa: CASTPRAGTRTGELFF; cdr3_nt: TGTGCCAGCACCCCCCGGGCCGGAACGAGAACCGGGGAGCTGTTTTTT
v_call: TRBV5-1; cdr3_length: 12; d_call: -; j_call: TRBJ2-7; clone_size: many; cdr3_aa: CASSSTKSEQYF; cdr3_nt: TGCGCCAGCAGTAGCACTAAGAGCGAGCAGTACTTC
v_call: TRBV28; cdr3_length: 14; d_call: -; j_call: TRBJ1-3; clone_size: -; cdr3_aa: CASLGWGSGNTIYF; cdr3_nt: TGTGCCAGCCTTGGGTGGGGTTCTGGAAACACCATATATTTT
v_call: TRBV12-3/TRBV12-4; cdr3_length: 16; d_call: -; j_call: TRBJ1-1; clone_size: -; cdr3_aa: CASSYRDGLKNTEAFF; cdr3_nt: TGTGCCAGCAGTTACCGGGACGGGTTGAAGAACACTGAAGCTTTCTTT
v_call: TRBV24-1; cdr3_length: 15; d_call: -; j_call: TRBJ2-5; clone_size: -; cdr3_aa: CATSDRRGGEETQYF; cdr3_nt: TGTGCCACCAGTGACCGTAGAGGGGGAGAGGAGACCCAGTACTTC
v_call: TRBV30; cdr3_length: 15; d_call: -; j_call: TRBJ2-3; clone_size: few; cdr3_aa: CAWSGVSGSTDTQYF; cdr3_nt: TGTGCCTGGAGCGGGGTGAGCGGGAGCACAGATACGCAGTATTTT
v_call: TRBV4-1; cdr3_length: 17; d_call: -; j_call: TRBJ2-3; clone_size: -; cdr3_aa: CASSQERGGRGTDTQYF; cdr3_nt: TGCGCCAGCAGCCAGGAAAGGGGTGGTCGTGGCACAGATACGCAGTATTTT
v_call: TRBV9; cdr3_length: 14; d_call: -; j_call: TRBJ1-5; clone_size: once; cdr3_aa: CASSVDPGKQPQHF; cdr3_nt: TGTGCCAGCAGCGTAGATCCAGGGAAACAGCCCCAGCATTTT
v_call: TRBV5-1; cdr3_length: 15; d_call: TRBD1; j_call: TRBJ1-5; clone_size: -; cdr3_aa: CASSPGQAVNQPQHF; cdr3_nt: TGCGCCAGCAGCCCGGGACAGGCGGTCAATCAGCCCCAGCATTTT
v_call: TRBV2; cdr3_length: 13; d_call: -; j_call: TRBJ2-1; clone_size: -; cdr3_aa: CASSVGDSAEQFF; cdr3_nt: TGTGCCAGCAGTGTAGGGGATTCGGCTGAGCAGTTCTTC
v_call: TRBV4-3; cdr3_length: 15; d_call: -; j_call: TRBJ1-2; clone_size: few; cdr3_aa: CASGWEARFNYGYTF; cdr3_nt: TGCGCCAGCGGATGGGAGGCCCGCTTTAACTATGGCTACACCTTC
v_call: TRBV18; cdr3_length: 14; d_call: TRBD1; j_call: TRBJ1-3; clone_size: -; cdr3_aa: CASSPGQGAYTIYF; cdr3_nt: TGTGCCAGCTCACCAGGACAGGGGGCGTACACCATATATTTT
v_call: TRBV27; cdr3_length: 15; d_call: TRBD1; j_call: TRBJ2-4; clone_size: few; cdr3_aa: CASSPVGGRNNIQYF; cdr3_nt: TGTGCCAGCAGTCCCGTAGGGGGCAGAAATAACATTCAGTACTTC
v_call: TRBV6-5; cdr3_length: 12; d_call: -; j_call: TRBJ2-7; clone_size: many; cdr3_aa: CASARSHYEQYF; cdr3_nt: TGTGCCAGCGCTCGGTCCCACTACGAGCAGTACTTC
v_call: TRBV20-1; cdr3_length: 13; d_call: TRBD1; j_call: TRBJ1-2; clone_size: -; cdr3_aa: CSASYGTGGGYTF; cdr3_nt: TGCAGTGCTAGTTATGGGACAGGGGGCGGCTACACCTTC
v_call: TRBV20-1; cdr3_length: 16; d_call: -; j_call: TRBJ2-1; clone_size: many; cdr3_aa: CSARGARAHSYNEQFF; cdr3_nt: TGCAGTGCTCGGGGGGCTAGAGCACACTCCTACAATGAGCAGTTCTTC
v_call: TRBV6-5; cdr3_length: 13; d_call: -; j_call: TRBJ2-7; clone_size: few; cdr3_aa: CASSEDLSYEQYF; cdr3_nt: TGTGCCAGCAGTGAGGACTTAAGCTACGAGCAGTACTTC
v_call: TRBV21-1; cdr3_length: 18; d_call: -; j_call: TRBJ2-3; clone_size: few; cdr3_aa: CASSLLRESGRATDTQYF; cdr3_nt: TGTGCCAGCAGCCTCCTAAGGGAAAGCGGGAGAGCCACAGATACGCAGTATTTT
v_call: TRBV7-9; cdr3_length: 19; d_call: TRBD2; j_call: TRBJ2-1; clone_size: -; cdr3_aa: CASSLVGLAGVVGSGEQFF; cdr3_nt: TGTGCCAGCAGCTTAGTCGGTCTAGCGGGAGTAGTTGGTTCTGGTGAGCAGTTCTTC
v_call: TRBV4-2; cdr3_length: 15; d_call: -; j_call: TRBJ1-6; clone_size: -; cdr3_aa: CASSQDLGDKSPLHF; cdr3_nt: TGTGCCAGCAGCCAAGATCTTGGGGATAAGTCACCCCTCCACTTT
v_call: TRBV11-2; cdr3_length: 16; d_call: -; j_call: TRBJ2-3; clone_size: many; cdr3_aa: CASSLGVGGGTDTQYF; cdr3_nt: TGTGCCAGCAGCTTAGGGGTGGGGGGAGGCACAGATACGCAGTATTTT
v_call: TRBV12-3/TRBV12-4; cdr3_length: 13; d_call: -; j_call: TRBJ2-7; clone_size: -; cdr3_aa: CASSLGPLSEQYF; cdr3_nt: TGTGCCAGCAGTTTGGGTCCTTTGTCCGAGCAGTACTTC
v_call: TRBV20-1; cdr3_length: 17; d_call: TRBD2; j_call: TRBJ2-7; clone_size: -; cdr3_aa: CSARPKKGLADYYEQYF; cdr3_nt: TGCAGTGCTAGACCAAAAAAGGGACTAGCGGATTACTACGAGCAGTACTTC
v_call: TRBV7-6; cdr3_length: 13; d_call: -; j_call: TRBJ2-7; clone_size: few; cdr3_aa: CASSSSTAYEQYF; cdr3_nt: TGTGCCAGCAGCTCGTCGACAGCCTACGAGCAGTACTTC
v_call: TRBV12-3/TRBV12-4; cdr3_length: 14; d_call: -; j_call: TRBJ1-2; clone_size: -; cdr3_aa: CASSFEATLGGYTF; cdr3_nt: TGTGCCAGCAGTTTCGAGGCCACTCTCGGGGGCTACACCTTC
v_call: TRBV24-1; cdr3_length: 15; d_call: -; j_call: TRBJ2-1; clone_size: -; cdr3_aa: CATSPFGDVANEQFF; cdr3_nt: TGTGCCACCAGTCCCTTCGGAGACGTAGCCAATGAGCAGTTCTTC
v_call: TRBV9; cdr3_length: 15; d_call: TRBD1; j_call: TRBJ1-2; clone_size: few; cdr3_aa: CASSATGGVYYGYTF; cdr3_nt: TGTGCCAGCAGCGCGACAGGGGGGGTTTACTATGGCTACACCTTC
v_call: TRBV5-1; cdr3_length: 16; d_call: TRBD2; j_call: TRBJ2-1; clone_size: many; cdr3_aa: CASSLELASAYNEQFF; cdr3_nt: TGCGCCAGCAGCCTGGAACTAGCGTCGGCCTACAATGAGCAGTTCTTC
v_call: TRBV5-6; cdr3_length: 16; d_call: TRBD1; j_call: TRBJ2-3; clone_size: few; cdr3_aa: CASSPVRDRETDTQYF; cdr3_nt: TGTGCCAGCAGCCCCGTACGGGACAGGGAAACAGATACGCAGTATTTT
v_call: TRBV2; cdr3_length: 16; d_call: -; j_call: TRBJ2-1; clone_size: few; cdr3_aa: CASSPGTADSYNEQFF; cdr3_nt: TGTGCCAGCAGCCCCGGGACTGCCGACTCCTACAATGAGCAGTTCTTC
v_call: TRBV23-1; cdr3_length: 14; d_call: -; j_call: TRBJ2-3; clone_size: -; cdr3_aa: CASSQAMGTDTQYF; cdr3_nt: TGCGCCAGCAGTCAAGCGATGGGCACAGATACGCAGTATTTT
v_call: TRBV12-3/TRBV12-4; cdr3_length: 13; d_call: TRBD1; j_call: TRBJ2-7; clone_size: few; cdr3_aa: CASSLGQEGEQYF; cdr3_nt: TGTGCCAGCAGTTTGGGACAGGAGGGCGAGCAGTACTTC
v_call: TRBV21-1; cdr3_length: 16; d_call: -; j_call: TRBJ1-2; clone_size: few; cdr3_aa: CASSKALGGKAYGYTF; cdr3_nt: TGTGCCAGCAGCAAAGCCTTGGGGGGTAAGGCCTATGGCTACACCTTC
v_call: TRBV30; cdr3_length: 12; d_call: -; j_call: TRBJ2-7; clone_size: -; cdr3_aa: CAWSVRNYEQYF; cdr3_nt: TGTGCCTGGAGTGTTCGGAACTACGAGCAGTACTTC
v_call: TRBV25-1; cdr3_length: 15; d_call: -; j_call: TRBJ2-7; clone_size: -; cdr3_aa: CASSESGGGAYEQYF; cdr3_nt: TGTGCCAGCAGTGAGTCAGGTGGAGGGGCCTACGAGCAGTACTTC
v_call: TRBV5-1; cdr3_length: 16; d_call: -; j_call: TRBJ2-5; clone_size: few; cdr3_aa: CASSLANGTPQETQYF; cdr3_nt: TGCGCCAGCAGCTTGGCCAATGGGACACCTCAAGAGACCCAGTACTTC
v_call: TRBV7-8; cdr3_length: 15; d_call: -; j_call: TRBJ1-6; clone_size: few; cdr3_aa: CASSSPQGGNSPLHF; cdr3_nt: TGTGCCAGCAGCTCACCCCAGGGAGGGAATTCACCCCTCCACTTT
v_call: TRBV29-1; cdr3_length: 13; d_call: -; j_call: TRBJ2-2; clone_size: few; cdr3_aa: CSAQTGLAGELFF; cdr3_nt: TGCAGCGCTCAAACAGGGTTGGCCGGGGAGCTGTTTTTT
v_call: TRBV11-2; cdr3_length: 13; d_call: -; j_call: TRBJ2-7; clone_size: -; cdr3_aa: CASSPNRRGEQYF; cdr3_nt: TGTGCCAGCAGCCCCAATAGGCGGGGCGAGCAGTACTTC
v_call: TRBV9; cdr3_length: 15; d_call: -; j_call: TRBJ2-7; clone_size: few; cdr3_aa: CASSPYSASFYEQYF; cdr3_nt: TGTGCCAGCAGCCCTTACTCAGCTTCGTTCTACGAGCAGTACTTC
v_call: TRBV27; cdr3_length: 11; d_call: -; j_call: TRBJ1-2; clone_size: -; cdr3_aa: CASKDGSLFTF; cdr3_nt: TGTGCCAGCAAGGACGGCAGTCTATTCACCTTC
v_call: TRBV2; cdr3_length: 15; d_call: -; j_call: TRBJ2-1; clone_size: -; cdr3_aa: CASSESLAGFNEQFF; cdr3_nt: TGTGCCAGCAGTGAATCCTTGGCAGGGTTCAATGAGCAGTTCTTC
v_call: TRBV6-4; cdr3_length: 13; d_call: -; j_call: TRBJ2-1; clone_size: once; cdr3_aa: CASRRTPNNEQFF; cdr3_nt: TGTGCCAGCAGACGAACCCCTAACAATGAGCAGTTCTTC
v_call: TRBV27; cdr3_length: 14; d_call: -; j_call: TRBJ1-2; clone_size: few; cdr3_aa: CASSFVDSSYGYTF; cdr3_nt: TGTGCCAGCAGTTTCGTGGACAGCTCCTATGGCTACACCTTC
v_call: TRBV7-3; cdr3_length: 15; d_call: -; j_call: TRBJ2-5; clone_size: few; cdr3_aa: CASSLNRGRGETQYF; cdr3_nt: TGTGCCAGCAGCTTAAACAGGGGCCGGGGGGAGACCCAGTACTTC
v_call: TRBV2; cdr3_length: 13; d_call: -; j_call: TRBJ2-1; clone_size: few; cdr3_aa: CASSWGTYNEQFF; cdr3_nt: TGTGCCAGCAGCTGGGGTACCTACAATGAGCAGTTCTTC
v_call: TRBV3-1; cdr3_length: 13; d_call: -; j_call: TRBJ2-1; clone_size: few; cdr3_aa: CASSLWQDNEQFF; cdr3_nt: TGTGCCAGCAGCCTATGGCAGGACAATGAGCAGTTCTTC
v_call: TRBV7-8; cdr3_length: 14; d_call: TRBD1; j_call: TRBJ2-5; clone_size: -; cdr3_aa: CASSRTGAGETQYF; cdr3_nt: TGTGCCAGCAGCCGGACAGGGGCGGGGGAGACCCAGTACTTC
v_call: TRBV5-1; cdr3_length: 13; d_call: -; j_call: TRBJ2-5; clone_size: -; cdr3_aa: CASRPISQETQYF; cdr3_nt: TGCGCCAGCAGACCGATAAGTCAAGAGACCCAGTACTTC
v_call: TRBV5-1; cdr3_length: 15; d_call: TRBD1; j_call: TRBJ1-1; clone_size: many; cdr3_aa: CASSSGTGMNTEAFF; cdr3_nt: TGCGCCAGCAGCTCAGGGACAGGGATGAACACTGAAGCTTTCTTT
v_call: TRBV5-1; cdr3_length: 15; d_call: -; j_call: TRBJ2-3; clone_size: -; cdr3_aa: CASSFLGTSTDTQYF; cdr3_nt: TGCGCCAGCAGCTTTTTGGGGACTTCCACAGATACGCAGTATTTT
v_call: TRBV10-3; cdr3_length: 13; d_call: TRBD1; j_call: TRBJ1-5; clone_size: few; cdr3_aa: CAIGQGSNQPQHF; cdr3_nt: TGTGCCATCGGACAGGGGAGCAATCAGCCCCAGCATTTT
v_call: TRBV10-2; cdr3_length: 15; d_call: -; j_call: TRBJ2-7; clone_size: -; cdr3_aa: CASAERGSLILEQYF; cdr3_nt: TGCGCCAGCGCCGAGAGGGGGAGTCTTATTTTGGAGCAGTACTTC